The 25 T cell receptor beta chains below were found in one sample sequenced in a study of shared clonotypes between healthy human individuals. Profiled with immunoSEQ multiplex PCR; TCRdb holds only in-frame clones, not every one. The data contain roughly 500,000 clones, over 70% of them singletons. The source material was PBMCs. These receptors were obtained from a woman between 35 and 50 years old in good health. Some clones in this sample may be carry-over from other donors' samples.

V gene TRBV5-1 combines with J gene TRBJ1-3; 8 bases align to TRBD1. This CDR3 contains 15 residues. Germline assignment: CDR1 SGHRS and CDR2 YFSETQ. V lost 5 bases and J lost 0; bases outside the gene matches: 4. CDR3 protein: CASSSDRGSGNTIYF. The CDR3 nucleotides read TGCGCCAGCAGTTCCGACAGGGGCTCTGGAAACACCATATATTTT.

CDR3 loop: CASSGRGTEAFF. As DNA, the CDR3 is TGTGCCAGCAGCGGGCGGGGGACTGAAGCTTTCTTT. V usage is TRBV13 and J usage is TRBJ1-1; TRBD1 is a possible D gene (5 bases). Trimming left V 5 bases short and J 5 bases short, with 9 bases between. Germline V gene data show CDR1 as PRHDT and CDR2 as FYEKMQ (reference sequence). The CDR3 contains 12 residues. Drawing the rest from reference TRBV13 and TRBJ1-1, the complete variable domain is AAGVIQSPRHLIKEKRETATLKCYPIPRHDTVYWYQQGPGQDPQFLISFYEKMQSDKGSIPDRFSAQQFSDYHSELNMSSLELGDSALYFCASSGRGTEAFFGQGTRLTVV.

As for this clone: A read error is the likely source, as a far larger clone sits one nucleotide away. This chain joins TRBV2 and TRBJ2-7; no firm D call. CDR3 length: 10 residues. From germline, CDR1 is SNHLY and CDR2 FYNNEI. The V end lost 3 bases, the J end lost 8 bases, and 5 bases lay between the germline ends. The CDR3 spells CASSEVKQYF. The CDR3 nucleotides read TGTGCCAGCAGTGAGGTGAAGCAGTACTTC.

Concerning this clone: A far larger clone is one nucleotide away, so this likely arose from a read error. The same CDR3 is also encoded by other DNA sequences in this sample. The chain employs TRBV5-1 and TRBJ2-3; D might be TRBD1 or TRBD2, each matching 5 bases. Germline V gives CDR1 SGHRS, CDR2 YFSETQ. The CDR3 contains 15 residues. Trimming took off 1 base at V and 6 bases at J, with 15 bases between the two ends. This chain's CDR3 is CASSLSGTHRDTQYF. In DNA form, the CDR3 reads TGCGCCAGCAGCTTGTCGGGGACCCACCGCGATACGCAGTATTTT. Combining the CDR3 with reference TRBV5-1 and TRBJ2-3 gives the whole variable domain KAGVTQTPRYLIKTRGQQVTLSCSPISGHRSVSWYQQTPGQGLQFLFEYFSETQRNKGNFPGRFSGRQFSNSRSEMNVSTLELGDSALYLCASSLSGTHRDTQYFGPGTRLTVL.

This clone is a singleton in its sample. The chain carries TRBV28 and TRBJ2-7; D is perhaps TRBD1 (5 bases). This CDR3 has 12 residues. Germline V CDR1 and CDR2: MDHEN, SYDVKM. Trimming cost V 6 bases and J 3 bases, with 9 bases left between them. CDR3 in DNA: TGTGCCAGCAGCTCGACAGTCTACGAGCAGTACTTC. As protein: CASSSTVYEQYF.

The chain has TRBV5-1 and TRBJ2-3; D is unclear. V dropped 0 bases and J dropped 0 bases, with 8 bases sitting between them. Per germline, CDR1 SGHRS and CDR2 YFSETQ. The length of the CDR3 is 15 residues. CDR3 protein: CASSLAVGSTDTQYF. The CDR3 nucleotides read TGCGCCAGCAGCTTGGCGGTCGGCAGCACAGATACGCAGTATTTT. Filled out from reference TRBV5-1 and TRBJ2-3, the complete variable domain reads KAGVTQTPRYLIKTRGQQVTLSCSPISGHRSVSWYQQTPGQGLQFLFEYFSETQRNKGNFPGRFSGRQFSNSRSEMNVSTLELGDSALYLCASSLAVGSTDTQYFGPGTRLTVL.

The CDR3 spells CASSARTPDNYGYTF. DNA of the CDR3: TGTGCCAGCAGCGCCCGGACACCCGATAACTATGGCTACACCTTC. This chain joins TRBV7-8 and TRBJ1-2, with a tentative D call TRBD1 (5 bases). The V gene's germline CDR1 is SGHVS and CDR2 FQNEAQ. V lost 5 bases and J lost 1, with 14 bases in between. This CDR3 contains 15 residues.

A remark on this clone: A much larger clonotype is one base distant, so this may be a read error. The same CDR3 arises from other DNA sequences in this sample as well. The chain combines TRBV19 with TRBJ2-1; 10 nucleotides line up with TRBD2. The CDR3 spans 14 residues. CDR1 is LNHDA and CDR2 is SQIVND in the germline V gene (reference sequence). With V trimmed by 3 bases and J by 7 bases, 3 bases remained unmatched. The CDR3 nucleotides are TGTGCCAGTAGTATCCTAGCGGGAGAGAATGAGCAGTTCTTC. Amino acids: CASSILAGENEQFF.

The chain employs TRBV5-1 and TRBJ2-2; D not certain. Between the trimmed V and J ends, which lost 0 bases and 2 bases, there was a span of 11 bases. CDR1 and CDR2 (germline): SGHRS, YFSETQ. The CDR3 is 16 amino acids. CDR3 DNA: TGCGCCAGCAGCTTGGGGGTTAGCCTTAACACCGGGGAGCTGTTTTTT. Its protein product is CASSLGVSLNTGELFF.

The chain has TRBV10-2 and TRBJ1-1; D gene uncertain. V shed 0 bases and J shed 0 bases, with 8 bases lying between them. The germline CDR1 and CDR2 sequences are WSHSY and SAAADI. The CDR3 length is 15 residues. For the CDR3, the DNA is TGCGCCAGCAGTGAGTCGAACAGAATGAACACTGAAGCTTTCTTT. Translating gives CASSESNRMNTEAFF.

This chain links TRBV28 with TRBJ1-2; D is possibly TRBD1 (5 bases). V was trimmed by 3 bases and J by 11 bases, leaving 16 bases between them. This CDR3 is 13 amino acids long. From germline, CDR1 is MDHEN and CDR2 SYDVKM. This chain's CDR3 is CASSFGFWGGYTF. Written as DNA, the CDR3 is TGTGCCAGCAGTTTCGGCTTTTGGGGGGGATACACCTTC.

The gene calls are TRBV4-1 and TRBJ2-3; D is undetermined. V dropped 2 bases and J dropped 1 base, with 4 bases sitting between them. The length of the CDR3 is 13 residues. Germline V gene sequence: CDR1 MGHRA, CDR2 YSYEKL. The CDR3 sequence is CASSQMGTDTQYF. CDR3 nucleotides: TGCGCCAGCAGCCAAATGGGCACAGATACGCAGTATTTT.

The J gene is TRBJ2-5, the V gene TRBV5-4; D ambiguous. The V and J ends lost 4 bases and 1 base respectively, with 11 bases between them. The CDR3 is 14 amino acids. Germline V CDR1 and CDR2: SGHNT, YYREEE (reference sequence). The CDR3 loop is CASSITGTQETQYF. The DNA for the CDR3 is TGTGCCAGCAGCATAACCGGAACCCAAGAGACCCAGTACTTC.

CDR3 nucleotides: TGTGCCAGCAGCTTAAGTGTGGGGCCAAACATTTTTTGCGGGCAGTACTTC. It codes for CASSLSVGPNIFCGQYF. The chain uses TRBV7-3 and TRBJ2-5; D tentatively reads TRBD1 or TRBD2 (5 bases each). The CDR3 has 17 residues. The germline V gene has CDR1 SGHTA and CDR2 FQGTGA. Trimming left V 1 base short and J 11 bases short, with 26 bases between.

CDR3 nucleotides: TGTGCCAGCACTCTCCCAGGGACAGTTGAAGCTTTCTTT. This translates into CASTLPGTVEAFF. This chain connects TRBV28 to TRBJ1-1; 7 nucleotides match TRBD1. J lost 7 bases, V lost 7 bases, and 9 bases had no gene match. CDR1 MDHEN and CDR2 SYDVKM come from the germline V gene. This CDR3 has 13 residues.

The gene calls are TRBV13 and TRBJ2-1; weak D call: TRBD1 (5 bases). V lost 5 bases and J lost 5, with 10 bases in between. CDR1 PRHDT and CDR2 FYEKMQ come from the germline V gene (reference sequence). The CDR3 is 13 residues long. The CDR3 region is CASSPRQNNEQFF. CDR3 DNA sequence: TGTGCCAGCAGCCCCCGACAGAACAATGAGCAGTTCTTC.

This chain uses TRBV29-1 with TRBJ1-1; TRBD1 is a possible D gene (5 bases). The CDR3 covers 13 residues. V was clipped by 0 bases and J by 0 bases, with 5 bases between them. Germline CDR1 reads SQVTM; CDR2 reads ANQGSEA. The chain's CDR3 is CSVEETVNTEAFF. CDR3 DNA sequence: TGCAGCGTTGAAGAGACAGTGAACACTGAAGCTTTCTTT.

About this clone: At the DNA level, this CDR3 is encoded by other sequences in the same sample as well. CDR3 sequence: CASSYSGGDQPQHF. CDR3 DNA: TGTGCCAGCAGTTACTCGGGGGGGGATCAGCCCCAGCATTTT. The chain links TRBV6-5 to TRBJ1-5, with a weak D call TRBD1 (5 bases). Trimming pared 0 bases from V and 5 bases from J, leaving 8 bases between. Germline V gene data show CDR1 as MNHEY and CDR2 as SVGAGI. The CDR3 extends over 14 amino acids.

Remarks on this clone: This sequence is one base from a far larger clone and is likely a read error. The rearrangement links TRBV30 to TRBJ1-1; the D gene is possibly TRBD1 (5 bases). CDR1 and CDR2 from the germline V gene are GTSNPN and SVGIG (reference sequence). The CDR3 has 17 amino acids. V lost 3 bases and J lost 4, with 24 bases in between. CDR3 bases: TGTGCCTGGAGCGACAGTCTTACCTCAACCTTGGGCACTGAAGCTTTCTTT. Amino acid sequence: CAWSDSLTSTLGTEAFF.

In regard to this clone: A far larger clone lies a single base away; this is likely a read error. The CDR3 nucleotides read TGCGCCAGCAGCTTAGCGGGCGGAGAAAACATTCAGCACTTC. Translated, it gives CASSLAGGENIQHF. The chain combines TRBV5-1 with TRBJ2-4, with TRBD2 as a possible D gene (6 bases). Germline CDR1 and CDR2: SGHRS and YFSETQ. The CDR3 loop spans 14 amino acids.

The chain's CDR3 is CASSPGGGAGYGYTF. CDR3 nucleotides: TGTGCCAGCAGCCCGGGGGGTGGGGCTGGCTATGGCTACACCTTC. The gene calls are TRBV5-4 and TRBJ1-2; D might be TRBD1 (5 bases). V was shortened by 4 bases and J by 4 bases, with 17 bases between the two germline ends. The CDR3 runs 15 residues. The germline gives CDR1 SGHNT, CDR2 YYREEE (reference sequence).

This clone was observed a few times. A much bigger clone sits one base away, suggesting this may be a read error. The J gene is TRBJ2-1, the V gene TRBV7-2, with D unresolved. This CDR3 contains 12 residues. V lost 8 bases to trimming and J lost 10 bases, with 15 bases between them. CDR1 and CDR2 from the germline V gene are SGHTA and FQGNSA. The CDR3 is CASGSLTWEQFF. CDR3 nucleotides: TGTGCCAGCGGCTCCTTAACTTGGGAGCAGTTCTTC.

The J gene is TRBJ1-1, the V gene TRBV5-4; D gene unclear. The CDR3 length is 15 residues. With 3 bases removed from V and 0 bases from J, the gap between germline ends came to 12 bases. The germline V gene encodes CDR1 SGHNT and CDR2 YYREEE (reference sequence). In DNA, the CDR3 is TGTGCCAGCAGCTCCGCCCCCCGGATGAACACTGAAGCTTTCTTT. Encoded protein: CASSSAPRMNTEAFF. The full variable domain, in which reference TRBV5-4 and TRBJ1-1 provide the parts outside the CDR3, is ETGVTQSPTHLIKTRGQQVTLRCSSQSGHNTVSWYQQALGQGPQFIFQYYREEENGRGNFPPRFSGLQFPNYSSELNVNALELDDSALYLCASSSAPRMNTEAFFGQGTRLTVV.

This clone was counted a few times. The chain combines TRBV9 with TRBJ2-7; D is uncertain. CDR3 length: 16 amino acids. Germline CDR1 is SGDLS and CDR2 is YYNGEE. V lost 5 bases and J 2 bases, leaving 20 bases between the germline ends. CDR3 loop: CASSDHSTDIPYEQYF. As DNA, the CDR3 is TGTGCCAGCAGTGACCACTCGACCGACATTCCCTACGAGCAGTACTTC.

V gene TRBV5-1 combines with J gene TRBJ2-7; no firm D call. V lost 0 bases and J 7 bases, leaving 8 bases between the germline ends. The CDR3 consists of 12 residues. Germline V lookup: CDR1 SGHRS, CDR2 YFSETQ. The DNA for the CDR3 is TGCGCCAGCAGCTTGGATTTGCGTGAGCAGTACTTC. This sequence encodes CASSLDLREQYF.